The T cell receptor (beta chain) under discussion was sequenced for a study of patients and donors after allogeneic stem cell transplantation. Trimming removed 1 base from V and 2 bases from J, with 9 bases in between. CDR1 is SGHAT and CDR2 is FQNNGV in the germline V gene. The CDR3 length is 15 residues. TCRdb re-called the RT-PCR reads with MiXCR, one entry per CDR3 protein. In the table there are 150,000 or so distinct CDR3 sequences, approximately 24% of which are singletons. This TCR was sampled from a human donor who was either an allogeneic HSCT recipient or a stem cell or donor lymphocyte infusion donor (not recorded which). It is not recorded whose cells these are; they may come from a transplant donor. Sequencing used blood, either unsorted or a sorted T cell fraction (not recorded which). The chain employs TRBV11-2 and TRBJ2-1, with unresolved D. The DNA of the CDR3 is TGTGCCAGCAGCTTAGGGGCTGCTACCTACAATGAGCAGTTCTTC. Protein: CASSLGAATYNEQFF.